The 20 T cell receptor beta chains reported below all come from one sample, sequenced in a study of T cell repertoires in cytomegalovirus infection. MiXCR, applied by TCRdb to the reads, yields one record per CDR3 protein. The sample includes fewer than 200,000 distinct CDR3 sequences, approximately 15% seen only once; the top ten take 25% to 30%. The source material was PBMCs. The receptors stem from a human donor in good health (CMV status not recorded). Some clones in this sample may be carry-over from other donors' samples.

This clonotype was observed at least ten times. This chain links TRBV7-2 with TRBJ1-1, with D unresolved. The V gene's germline CDR1 is SGHTA and CDR2 FQGNSA. The CDR3 is 14 amino acids. Trimming pared 5 bases from V and 4 bases from J, leaving 14 bases between. CDR3 protein: CASSLVRSSTEAFF. The DNA of the CDR3 is TGTGCCAGCAGCCTAGTAAGGAGTTCCACTGAAGCTTTCTTT.

There are many counts of this clonotype. The chain recombines TRBV19 with TRBJ1-5; 9 nucleotides align to TRBD1. This CDR3 is 15 amino acids long. Germline CDR1 reads LNHDA; CDR2 reads SQIVND (reference sequence). Losses at the gene ends were 7 bases for V and 5 bases for J; bases not matched to a gene: 9. CDR3 loop: CASIPGQGLYQPQHF. Written as DNA, the CDR3 is TGTGCCAGTATACCGGGACAGGGTTTATATCAGCCCCAGCATTTT.

This clonotype was detected many times. The chain links TRBV11-2 to TRBJ2-3, with D perhaps being TRBD1 or TRBD2 (5 bases each). The V end was cut by 4 bases, the J end by 0 bases, with 23 bases between. CDR3 length equals 19 residues. Germline CDR1 reads SGHAT; CDR2 reads FQNNGV. CDR3 residues: CASSSVGTGGWTSTDTQYF. As DNA, the CDR3 is TGTGCCAGCAGCTCGGTGGGGACGGGTGGTTGGACTAGCACAGATACGCAGTATTTT.

This clonotype was seen ten or more times. The chain links TRBV11-1 to TRBJ2-3; 9 nucleotides line up with TRBD2. Germline V gives CDR1 SGHAT, CDR2 FQDESV (reference sequence). The CDR3 has 15 amino acids. Trimming took 5 bases from V and 7 from J; bases not matched to a gene: 10. The chain's CDR3 is CASSPVGTSRNTQYF. The DNA for the CDR3 is TGTGCCAGCAGCCCCGTTGGGACTAGCCGTAATACGCAGTATTTT.

This clonotype was picked up many times. CDR3 in DNA: TGTGCCAGCAGCTCCCAGGAGGTGGTCAGGAGTAATGAGCAGTTCTTC. It specifies CASSSQEVVRSNEQFF. This chain joins TRBV27 and TRBJ2-1; possibly TRBD2 for D (5 bases). Germline V gene lookup returns CDR1 MNHEY and CDR2 SMNVEV (reference sequence). Trimming cost V 6 bases and J 7 bases, with 22 bases left between them. The CDR3 contains 16 residues.

This clonotype was counted ten times or more. The chain uses TRBV7-7 and TRBJ2-2; no reliable D call. V gave up 2 bases and J gave up 4 bases, with 8 bases separating them. CDR1 SSHAT and CDR2 FNYEAQ come from the germline V gene (reference sequence). The CDR3 is made up of 14 amino acids. The CDR3: CASSLTSFTGELFF. The CDR3 DNA is TGTGCCAGCAGCTTAACCAGTTTCACCGGGGAGCTGTTTTTT.

Many counts were recorded for this clonotype. The chain carries TRBV10-3 and TRBJ1-4; 7 nucleotides agree with TRBD1. The CDR3 covers 15 residues. The V gene's germline CDR1 is ENHRY and CDR2 SYGVKD. With V trimmed by 2 bases and J by 8 bases, 8 bases remained unmatched. CDR3 protein: CAISEPDRAGEKLFF. In DNA, the CDR3 is TGTGCCATCAGTGAGCCCGACAGGGCTGGAGAAAAACTGTTTTTT.

This sequence joins TRBV12-3 or TRBV12-4 and TRBJ1-6; TRBD1 agrees at 8 bases. The CDR3 runs to 15 residues. Losses at the gene ends were 5 bases for V and 5 bases for J; bases not matched to a gene: 5. The CDR3 is CASSPPTGDNSPLHF. Here the CDR3 DNA reads TGTGCCAGCAGTCCCCCGACAGGGGATAATTCACCCCTCCACTTT.

Many counts were recorded for this clonotype. The V call is TRBV12-3 or TRBV12-4, the J call TRBJ1-4, with a weak D call TRBD1 (5 bases). This CDR3 spans 14 amino acids. Trimming shortened V by 5 bases and J by 5 bases, and 12 bases separated the two germline ends. Here the CDR3 reads CASSRQGGNEKLFF. CDR3 in DNA: TGTGCCAGCAGTCGCCAGGGTGGGAATGAAAAACTGTTTTTT.

This clonotype was seen at least ten times. The rearrangement joins TRBV7-8 to TRBJ1-1; D remains ambiguous. V was pared by 3 bases and J by 3 bases, with 11 bases between. This CDR3 region has 14 residues. Germline V gives CDR1 SGHVS, CDR2 FQNEAQ. The CDR3 nucleotides read TGTGCCAGCAGCTTGTGGGAGGGTCACACTGAAGCTTTCTTT. It translates to CASSLWEGHTEAFF.

This clonotype was picked up many times. This chain links TRBV6-1 with TRBJ1-5, with 7 nucleotides matching TRBD1. CDR3 length: 14 amino acids. Germline trimming cut 6 bases from V and 6 bases from J; bases unmatched to any gene: 8. The V gene's germline CDR1 is MNHNS and CDR2 SASEGT. The CDR3, as DNA: TGTGCCAGCAGACGTACAGGGGAAAGTCAGCCCCAGCATTTT. It codes for CASRRTGESQPQHF.

The chain uses TRBV19 and TRBJ1-5; D remains unclear. The CDR3 is made up of 13 amino acids. CDR1 and CDR2 from the germline V gene are LNHDA and SQIVND (reference sequence). The V end was cut by 7 bases, the J end by 3 bases, with 10 bases between. The DNA for the CDR3 is TGTGCCAGTAACCGCTACTTCAATCAGCCCCAGCATTTT. Translated: CASNRYFNQPQHF.

This clonotype was seen at least ten times. The chain uses TRBV7-2 and TRBJ1-4; no definite D call. The CDR3 has 14 residues. Trimming took 0 bases from V and 0 from J, leaving 2 bases between them. The germline gives CDR1 SGHTA, CDR2 FQGNSA. The CDR3 coding sequence is TGTGCCAGCAGCTTAGCATCAACTAATGAAAAACTGTTTTTT. This gives the protein CASSLASTNEKLFF.

This clonotype was seen more than once but under ten times. The chain recombines TRBV6-6 with TRBJ2-2; possibly TRBD1 for D (6 bases). The CDR3 length is 20 residues. V was trimmed by 4 bases and J by 2 bases, leaving 26 bases between them. Germline V gene lookup returns CDR1 MNHNY and CDR2 SVGAGI (reference sequence). Here the CDR3 DNA reads TGTGCCAGCAGTTCCTGGACAGAGAGCGTACCCTCACCAAACACCGGGGAGCTGTTTTTT. Its protein is CASSSWTESVPSPNTGELFF.

This clonotype was detected ten times or more. The genes are TRBV5-6 and TRBJ2-5; D is ambiguous. Germline V gene lookup returns CDR1 SGHDT and CDR2 YYEEEE. The CDR3 is 13 amino acids. V dropped 4 bases and J dropped 4 bases, with 11 bases sitting between them. CDR3 sequence (DNA): TGTGCCAGCAGCCCGGACCTCGGAGAGACCCAGTACTTC. This encodes CASSPDLGETQYF.

The CDR3 DNA follows: TGCAGTGCTAATTTCCGGGACAGCAACACCGGGGAGCTGTTTTTT. As protein: CSANFRDSNTGELFF. The chain recombines TRBV20-1 with TRBJ2-2, with 7 bases matching TRBD1. Germline V CDR1 and CDR2: DFQATT, SNEGSKA (reference sequence). CDR3 length equals 15 residues. V gave up 4 bases and J gave up 2 bases; unmatched junction bases: 7.

This clonotype was seen at least ten times. The chain links TRBV7-2 to TRBJ2-2; D might be TRBD2 (6 bases). V lost 5 bases and J lost 2, with 12 bases in between. Looked up from germline, CDR1 is SGHTA and CDR2 is FQGNSA. This CDR3 comprises 15 residues. For the CDR3, the DNA is TGTGCCAGCAGCCTCCGGAGGGATAACACCGGGGAGCTGTTTTTT. This gives the protein CASSLRRDNTGELFF.

This clonotype was observed a few times. The V and J genes are TRBV5-4 and TRBJ2-1; 15 nucleotides agree with TRBD2. The CDR3 extends over 16 amino acids. The germline gives CDR1 SGHNT, CDR2 YYREEE (reference sequence). V dropped 4 bases and J dropped 6; count of bases not matched to a gene: 5. In nucleotides, the CDR3 is TGTGCCAGCAGCGGAGGACTAGCGGGAGGGCCCAATGAGCAGTTCTTC. Residues: CASSGGLAGGPNEQFF.

About this clonotype itself: Because it lacks the conserved phenylalanine or tryptophan at the end, this CDR3 is likely a read error. CDR3 DNA: TGTGCCAGCAGTGAAACGGAGACCCAGTACTTA. Its protein is CASSETETQYL. The rearrangement uses TRBV6-1 and TRBJ2-5, with no clear D. The CDR3 length is 11 residues. Germline CDR1 and CDR2: MNHNS and SASEGT. V gave up 2 bases and J gave up 5 bases, with 3 bases separating them.

This clonotype has a count of ten or more. V is TRBV19 and J is TRBJ2-3; D call uncertain. This CDR3 contains 15 residues. Trimming shortened V by 2 bases and J by 2 bases, and 11 bases separated the two germline ends. Germline values: CDR1 LNHDA, CDR2 SQIVND (reference sequence). Written as DNA, the CDR3 is TGTGCCAGTAGTATAACGGCGTCCACCACAGATACGCAGTATTTT. The encoded protein is CASSITASTTDTQYF.